Below, 28 T cell receptor beta chains from the same sample are listed, as sequenced in a study of blood T cell repertoires in COVID-19. Using immunoSEQ multiplex PCR, the repertoire was profiled, and TCRdb retains in-frame clones only, with some absent. This sample has around 290,000 clones, with 85% to 90% found just once. Sequenced input: PBMCs or T cells enriched from blood (not recorded which). The receptor set was obtained from a woman between 55 and 75 years old in a cohort exposed to, infected with or recovered from COVID-19 (not recorded which).

The chain recombines TRBV7-2 with TRBJ1-6; a possible D gene is TRBD1 (6 bases). Trimming took 5 bases from V and 4 from J, leaving 15 bases between them. The CDR3 totals 16 residues. Germline lookup yields CDR1 SGHTA and CDR2 FQGNSA. CDR3 DNA: TGTGCCAGCAGCCCCTCCGGGACAAAGTATAATTCACCCCTCCACTTT. It codes for CASSPSGTKYNSPLHF.

The genes are TRBV28 and TRBJ2-7; 8 positions match TRBD2. This CDR3 is built from 16 residues. V dropped 7 bases and J dropped 1; count of bases not matched to a gene: 12. Looked up from germline, CDR1 is MDHEN and CDR2 is SYDVKM. The CDR3 region is CASTAGGAGGSYEQYF. CDR3 sequence (DNA): TGTGCCAGCACCGCCGGGGGGGCGGGAGGTTCCTACGAGCAGTACTTC.

The chain has TRBV10-3 and TRBJ2-3; the match to TRBD1 covers 10 bases. This CDR3 is built from 16 residues. The V gene's germline CDR1 is ENHRY and CDR2 SYGVKD. V shed 4 bases, J shed 4 bases, and the junction held 8 bases outside the gene matches. The CDR3 region has the DNA TGTGCCATCAGTGTTGACCCGACAGGGGGCTCAGATACGCAGTATTTT. As protein: CAISVDPTGGSDTQYF.

J is TRBJ2-2 and V is TRBV5-8; D is possibly TRBD1 (6 bases). This CDR3 spans 15 amino acids. The V end lost 0 bases, the J end lost 4 bases, and 10 bases lay between the germline ends. Germline V gene sequence: CDR1 SGHTS, CDR2 YDEGEE. DNA of the CDR3: TGTGCCAGCAGCTTGGAGGGGGTTGCCACCGGGGAGCTGTTTTTT. This encodes CASSLEGVATGELFF.

The chain employs TRBV10-3 and TRBJ1-1, with 8 bases matching TRBD1. With 9 bases clipped from V and 1 base from J, the junction kept 4 bases outside the gene matches. Per germline, CDR1 ENHRY and CDR2 SYGVKD. The CDR3 spans 13 residues. This CDR3 is CAIGTGGNTEAFF. The CDR3 coding sequence is TGTGCCATAGGGACAGGAGGGAACACTGAAGCTTTCTTT.

The chain carries TRBV15 and TRBJ1-6; TRBD1 agrees at 7 bases. Trimming removed 5 bases from V and 7 bases from J; junction bases left unmatched: 11. This CDR3 is 16 amino acids long. Germline-derived CDR1 and CDR2 are LNHNV and YYDKDF (reference sequence). The CDR3 DNA reads as TGTGCCACCAGCCGTCGACCCGACAGGGACAATTCACCCCTCCACTTT. Amino acid sequence: CATSRRPDRDNSPLHF.

The rearrangement links TRBV19 to TRBJ1-2; weak D call: TRBD1 (6 bases). V was trimmed by 4 bases and J by 8 bases, leaving 17 bases between them. Germline V gene sequence: CDR1 LNHDA, CDR2 SQIVND (reference sequence). This CDR3 region has 14 residues. This CDR3 is CASSTRQVRGGYTF. For the CDR3, the DNA is TGTGCCAGTAGTACCAGACAGGTCCGCGGGGGCTACACCTTC.

The chain combines TRBV6-2 or TRBV6-3 with TRBJ1-3, with a weak D call TRBD1 (5 bases). The V end was cut by 0 bases, the J end by 0 bases, with 9 bases between. CDR1 MNHEY and CDR2 SVGEGT come from the germline V gene. The CDR3 totals 16 residues. CDR3 protein: CASSYSQGPSGNTIYF. Here the CDR3 DNA reads TGTGCCAGCAGTTACTCTCAGGGTCCCTCTGGAAACACCATATATTTT.

This clone was seen more than once but under ten times. The V gene is TRBV19, the J gene TRBJ1-2; no firm D call. The germline V gene has CDR1 LNHDA and CDR2 SQIVND (reference sequence). Deletions cut 7 bases from V and 1 base from J, with 16 bases between. This CDR3 has 15 amino acids. CDR3 in DNA: TGTGCCAGTACCCGCTCGTCAGGCGATAACTATGGCTACACCTTC. This sequence encodes CASTRSSGDNYGYTF.

The table lists this clone with a few counts. The gene calls are TRBV18 and TRBJ1-1; TRBD1 matches at 7 bases. The length of the CDR3 is 13 residues. From germline, CDR1 is KGHSH and CDR2 LQKENI. V shed 6 bases, J shed 1 base, and the junction held 2 bases outside the gene matches. CDR3 residues: CASSGQRNTEAFF. CDR3 nucleotides: TGTGCCAGCTCGGGACAGAGGAACACTGAAGCTTTCTTT.

The CDR3 is CASSGDRARYEQYF. CDR3 sequence (DNA): TGTGCCAGCAGTGGGGACAGGGCGCGCTACGAGCAGTACTTC. The chain employs TRBV2 and TRBJ2-7; 9 positions agree with TRBD1. With 4 bases clipped from V and 3 bases from J, the junction kept 4 bases outside the gene matches. CDR1 is SNHLY, CDR2 FYNNEI, per germline. The CDR3 spans 14 residues.

The CDR3 loop is CATSDQGRDEQFF. The DNA for the CDR3 is TGTGCCACCAGTGACCAGGGGCGGGATGAGCAGTTCTTC. The chain joins TRBV24-1 to TRBJ2-1; D perhaps matches TRBD1 (6 bases). V dropped 4 bases and J dropped 8 bases, with 11 bases sitting between them. CDR1 and CDR2 from the germline V gene are KGHDR and SFDVKD. The CDR3 runs to 13 residues.

This clone was recorded only once. V usage is TRBV6-2 or TRBV6-3 and J usage is TRBJ1-5; TRBD1 matches at 7 bases. This CDR3 has 18 amino acids. Germline CDR1 reads MNHEY; CDR2 reads SVGEGT. V lost 2 bases to trimming and J lost 1 base; unmatched junction nucleotides: 11. This CDR3 reads CASSYNRGHQGSNQPQHF. DNA of the CDR3: TGTGCCAGCAGTTACAATAGGGGGCATCAGGGGAGCAATCAGCCCCAGCATTTT.

The rearrangement uses TRBV18 and TRBJ2-4; the match to TRBD2 covers 7 bases. CDR3 size: 13 residues. Per germline, CDR1 KGHSH and CDR2 LQKENI. V dropped 3 bases and J dropped 15; count of bases not matched to a gene: 11. The CDR3 region has the DNA TGTGCCAGCTCACCTGCGGGGGAAAGATATATGTACTTC. It is translated as CASSPAGERYMYF.

This clone was recorded a few times. V and J are TRBV18 and TRBJ1-5; possible D gene TRBD1, 5 bases. The CDR3 runs 14 residues. Trimming removed 3 bases from V and 7 bases from J, with 13 bases in between. Looked up from germline, CDR1 is KGHSH and CDR2 is LQKENI. CDR3 nucleotides: TGTGCCAGCTCACCGGGGAGGCAGGGCCAGCCCCAGCATTTT. It yields the protein CASSPGRQGQPQHF.

This chain connects TRBV24-1 to TRBJ1-5; weak D call: TRBD1 (5 bases). Germline CDR1 KGHDR, CDR2 SFDVKD. The CDR3 runs 15 residues. V lost 3 bases and J 4 bases, leaving 12 bases between the germline ends. The CDR3 loop is CATSDTGTGNQPQHF. CDR3 in DNA: TGTGCCACCAGTGATACCGGGACTGGGAATCAGCCCCAGCATTTT.

The CDR3 sequence is CASSPSGGNYGYTF. CDR3 nucleotide sequence: TGCGCCAGCAGCCCGAGTGGAGGGAACTATGGCTACACCTTC. The rearrangement uses TRBV5-1 and TRBJ1-2; no firm D call. This CDR3 spans 14 amino acids. The V end lost 4 bases, the J end lost 2 bases, and 12 bases lay between the germline ends. Germline V gene data show CDR1 as SGHRS and CDR2 as YFSETQ.

The chain carries TRBV6-5 and TRBJ1-2; 11 bases align to TRBD1. Germline V gives CDR1 MNHEY, CDR2 SVGAGI. This CDR3 has 15 residues. The V gene end was trimmed by 6 bases and the J gene end by 3 bases; junction bases not matched to a gene: 6. CDR3 sequence: CASSGTGGTDYGYTF. The CDR3 nucleotides read TGTGCCAGCAGCGGGACAGGGGGTACGGACTATGGCTACACCTTC.

This clone was seen only a few times. V usage is TRBV3-1 (or the pseudogene TRBV3-2) and J usage is TRBJ1-1; the match to TRBD1 covers 12 bases. The CDR3 is 15 residues long. V was clipped by 4 bases and J by 8 bases; unmatched bases: 8. Germline values: CDR1 LGHDT, CDR2 YNNKEL (reference sequence). The CDR3 bases are TGTGCCAGCAGCCGGACCGGGACAGGGGGCAACGAAGCTTTCTTT. Translation: CASSRTGTGGNEAFF.

V gene TRBV19 combines with J gene TRBJ2-1; TRBD2 aligns across 12 bases. The CDR3 runs to 15 residues. With 10 bases clipped from V and 6 bases from J, the junction kept 10 bases outside the gene matches. Germline V gene sequence: CDR1 LNHDA, CDR2 SQIVND (reference sequence). The CDR3 reads CATDPSSGRANEQFF. As DNA, the CDR3 is TGTGCCACTGACCCCTCTAGCGGGAGGGCCAATGAGCAGTTCTTC. Variable domain in full (rest from reference TRBV19 and TRBJ2-1): DGGITQSPKYLFRKEGQNVTLSCEQNLNHDAMYWYRQDPGQGLRLIYYSQIVNDFQKGDIAEGYSVSREKKESFPLTVTSAQKNPTAFYLCATDPSSGRANEQFFGPGTRLTVL.

The chain links TRBV24-1 to TRBJ1-1; no reliable D call. The length of the CDR3 is 14 residues. With 9 bases removed from V and 2 bases from J, the gap between germline ends came to 15 bases. Germline CDR1 is KGHDR and CDR2 is SFDVKD. The CDR3 loop reads CATQEAGTNTEAFF. The CDR3 DNA is TGTGCCACCCAGGAAGCGGGAACAAACACTGAAGCTTTCTTT.

This rearrangement joins TRBV6-2 or TRBV6-3 to TRBJ2-4; D perhaps matches TRBD1 (6 bases). The ends were cut back, 5 bases at V and 0 bases at J, with 14 bases in the middle. Germline values: CDR1 MNHEY, CDR2 SVGEGT. The CDR3 is made up of 16 amino acids. The CDR3 DNA sequence: TGTGCCAGCAGTGTCACAGGGCCGGGAGCCAAAAACATTCAGTACTTC. Protein product: CASSVTGPGAKNIQYF.

In nucleotides, the CDR3 is TGCAGCATAGGACAGGGTTTAAGTACTGAAGCTTTCTTT. Translation gives CSIGQGLSTEAFF. This rearrangement joins TRBV29-1 to TRBJ1-1; TRBD1 agrees at 8 bases. CDR3 length equals 13 residues. Germline V gene lookup returns CDR1 SQVTM and CDR2 ANQGSEA. The ends lost 8 bases at V and 5 bases at J; junction bases unmatched: 10.

This clone was found once. This chain links TRBV2 with TRBJ2-3; D is unresolved. This CDR3 is 15 amino acids long. Germline lookup yields CDR1 SNHLY and CDR2 FYNNEI. Trimming stripped 4 bases from V and 0 bases from J, with 11 bases between. The CDR3: CASSGDFSSTDTQYF. The CDR3 DNA sequence: TGTGCCAGCAGTGGCGATTTCTCCAGCACAGATACGCAGTATTTT.

This chain links TRBV1 with TRBJ2-1; the table's D call TRBD2 went unverified against the DNA. TRBV1 is given as a pseudogene. The CDR3 is 17 residues long. DNA for the CDR3: TGCACCAGCAGCCAAGACGATAGCAGGGCGGGGTACAATGAGCAGTTCTTC. It codes for CTSSQDDSRAGYNEQFF.

V is TRBV6-5 and J is TRBJ2-1, with 10 positions matching TRBD1. Germline assignment: CDR1 MNHEY and CDR2 SVGAGI. V lost 6 bases, J lost 4 bases, and 6 bases stayed unmatched. The CDR3 is 15 amino acids. The CDR3 loop is CASRADRGFYNEQFF. The CDR3 bases are TGTGCCAGCAGGGCGGACAGGGGGTTTTACAATGAGCAGTTCTTC.

The genes are TRBV30 and TRBJ1-3; possibly TRBD1 for D (5 bases). Germline lookup yields CDR1 GTSNPN and CDR2 SVGIG (reference sequence). V was shortened by 0 bases and J by 2 bases, with 14 bases between the two germline ends. This CDR3 has 16 residues. The CDR3 nucleotides read TGTGCCTGGAGTGTACAATCGGGGGTGGCTGGAAACACCATATATTTT. Translating gives CAWSVQSGVAGNTIYF. Variable domain in full (rest from reference TRBV30 and TRBJ1-3): SQTIHQWPATLVQPVGSPLSLECTVEGTSNPNLYWYRQAAGRGLQLLFYSVGIGQISSEVPQNLSASRPQDRQFILSSKKLLLSDSGFYLCAWSVQSGVAGNTIYFGEGSWLTVV.

V is TRBV4-1 and J is TRBJ2-1; D ambiguous. This CDR3 has 17 amino acids. Germline V gene data show CDR1 as MGHRA and CDR2 as YSYEKL. The ends were cut back, 4 bases at V and 5 bases at J, with 21 bases in the middle. The CDR3: CASSPKLLAPTHNEQFF. For the CDR3, the DNA is TGCGCCAGCAGCCCAAAACTATTGGCTCCGACCCACAATGAGCAGTTCTTC.